The T cell receptor beta chain described here comes from a study of T cells after yellow fever vaccination. The wider study: SMART-Seq v4 Ultra Low Input handled preparation of low-cell-number fractions. General observations from the study: Reappearance after the booster was observed for most primary-vaccination clones (roughly 97% CD4, around 90% CD8). Few clonotypes appeared in both CD4 and CD8 compartments.

TCRdb re-called the 5' RACE reads with MiXCR, one entry per CDR3 protein. The data hold 300,000 to 400,000 distinct CDR3 sequences, with 6% to 8% observed a single time. The germline V gene encodes CDR1 SGHKS and CDR2 YYEKEE (reference sequence). Trimming left V 0 bases short and J 2 bases short, with 6 bases between. This CDR3 comprises 14 residues. This clonotype was recorded many times. Its antigen is unidentified. This TCR was recovered from a man aged 25-45 years who received the YFV17D yellow fever vaccine. The V call is TRBV5-5, the J call TRBJ1-3; weak D call: TRBD1 (5 bases). Specimen: PBMCs, collected 5 days after the yellow fever booster vaccination. CDR3 bases: TGTGCCAGCAGCTTGGGGGGGACTGGAAACACCATATATTTT. Its protein is CASSLGGTGNTIYF.